Below, 21 T cell receptor beta chains from the same sample are listed, as sequenced in a study of control samples from healthy donors and cancer patients. The table came from immunoSEQ multiplex PCR; TCRdb's copy has only in-frame clones and leaves some out. The table includes 95,000 to 100,000 clones, 75% to 90% detected once. Specimen: blood. The receptors shown here come from a man aged 30 to 45 in good health.

The chain is built from TRBV27 and TRBJ2-3, with 11 bases matching TRBD1. Looked up from germline, CDR1 is MNHEY and CDR2 is SMNVEV (reference sequence). The CDR3 covers 15 residues. J lost 6 bases, V lost 6 bases, and 8 bases had no gene match. This CDR3 reads CASSWDRGMKDTQYF. The CDR3 coding sequence is TGTGCCAGCAGCTGGGACAGGGGGATGAAGGATACGCAGTATTTT.

The J gene is TRBJ2-3, the V gene TRBV5-4, with a tentative D call TRBD2 (5 bases). The CDR3 totals 16 residues. The germline CDR1 and CDR2 sequences are SGHNT and YYREEE (reference sequence). V lost 5 bases and J lost 0, with 16 bases in between. The CDR3 here is CASRPGPGISTDTQYF. Written as DNA, the CDR3 is TGTGCCAGCAGACCCGGACCGGGAATTAGCACAGATACGCAGTATTTT.

This chain uses TRBV6-2 or TRBV6-3 with TRBJ2-3; 9 bases map to TRBD2. This CDR3 spans 19 amino acids. With 0 bases clipped from V and 5 bases from J, the junction kept 15 bases outside the gene matches. Per germline, CDR1 MNHEY and CDR2 SVGEGT. CDR3 coding DNA: TGTGCCAGCAGTTACTCTAGGGGGCAGGGACTAGCCCCCGAAGATACGCAGTATTTT. Its protein is CASSYSRGQGLAPEDTQYF.

The chain combines TRBV7-2 with TRBJ2-7, with no clear D. This CDR3 is built from 16 residues. The V end was cut by 4 bases, the J end by 5 bases, with 21 bases between. In germline, CDR1 is SGHTA, CDR2 FQGNSA. CDR3 region: CASSSLPRVGIHEQYF. Here the CDR3 DNA reads TGTGCCAGCAGCTCGTTGCCACGGGTGGGGATCCACGAGCAGTACTTC.

The table lists this clone with a count of one. The V call is TRBV24-1, the J call TRBJ2-1; 9 positions agree with TRBD1. Losses at the gene ends were 4 bases for V and 1 base for J; bases not matched to a gene: 4. Germline V gives CDR1 KGHDR, CDR2 SFDVKD. The CDR3 sequence is 16 residues long. CDR3 region: CATSDRDRVSYNEQFF. Written as DNA, the CDR3 is TGTGCCACCAGTGACCGGGACAGGGTATCCTACAATGAGCAGTTCTTC.

The rearrangement links TRBV27 to TRBJ2-7; 13 bases map to TRBD2. Germline V gene data show CDR1 as MNHEY and CDR2 as SMNVEV (reference sequence). After removal of 5 bases from V and 7 bases from J, the junction contained 8 bases not matched to a gene. The length of the CDR3 is 15 residues. The CDR3 DNA reads as TGTGCCAGCAGTCCCCGGACTAGCGGGAGATCAGAGCAGTACTTC. Its translation is CASSPRTSGRSEQYF.

V and J are TRBV25-1 and TRBJ1-3, with unresolved D. CDR1 and CDR2 (germline): MGHDK, SYGVNS. V dropped 3 bases and J dropped 0 bases, with 9 bases sitting between them. The CDR3 sequence is 15 residues long. CDR3 coding DNA: TGTGCCAGCAGTGATATGGTGGACTCTGGAAACACCATATATTTT. This encodes CASSDMVDSGNTIYF.

The V and J genes are TRBV29-1 and TRBJ2-5; D assignment may be TRBD1 or TRBD2 (6 bases each). The germline V gene has CDR1 SQVTM and CDR2 ANQGSEA. Trimming took 7 bases from V and 5 from J, leaving 14 bases between them. The CDR3 is 12 amino acids. The CDR3: CSGQGGTETQYF. The CDR3 coding sequence is TGCAGCGGACAAGGGGGGACGGAGACCCAGTACTTC.

The chain has TRBV5-1 and TRBJ1-1, with D tentatively TRBD1 (6 bases). CDR1 SGHRS and CDR2 YFSETQ come from the germline V gene. CDR3 length: 14 amino acids. Trimming took 2 bases from V and 1 from J, leaving 9 bases between them. CDR3 nucleotide sequence: TGCGCCAGCAGCTTCAGGGGTCAGAACACTGAAGCTTTCTTT. Encoded protein: CASSFRGQNTEAFF.

The chain links TRBV19 to TRBJ1-6; D may be TRBD1 (6 bases). CDR1 is LNHDA, CDR2 SQIVND, per germline (reference sequence). There are 13 residues in the CDR3. Deletions cut 8 bases from V and 7 bases from J, with 12 bases between. The CDR3 DNA is TGTGCCAGTGCCACAGGGCAAAATTCACCCCTCCACTTT. It encodes CASATGQNSPLHF.

This clone was detected a few times. The J gene is TRBJ2-2, the V gene TRBV7-7, with 12 bases fitting TRBD2. Germline assignment: CDR1 SSHAT and CDR2 FNYEAQ (reference sequence). The V and J ends lost 4 bases and 6 bases, in that order; junction bases with no gene match: 3. The CDR3 spans 15 residues. CDR3 nucleotide sequence: TGTGCCAGCAGCTCGGGACTAGCGGGCGCCGGGGAGCTGTTTTTT. It codes for CASSSGLAGAGELFF.

The chain employs TRBV10-1 and TRBJ2-7; TRBD1 is a possible D gene (6 bases). This CDR3 contains 13 residues. The V and J ends lost 2 bases and 5 bases respectively, with 10 bases between them. Germline V gives CDR1 WNHNN, CDR2 SYGVQD (reference sequence). The CDR3 sequence is CASSEGGRNEQYF. The CDR3, as DNA: TGCGCCAGCAGTGAGGGGGGCCGGAACGAGCAGTACTTC.

The chain has TRBV6-5 and TRBJ1-3; D ambiguous. Trimming left V 0 bases short and J 4 bases short, with 10 bases between. Germline CDR1 is MNHEY and CDR2 is SVGAGI. This CDR3 has 15 amino acids. In nucleotides, the CDR3 is TGTGCCAGCAGTTACTCGCAGACCGCCGGAAACACCATATATTTT. Its protein is CASSYSQTAGNTIYF.

The chain is built from TRBV6-6 and TRBJ2-1; 9 bases are shared with TRBD2. There are 16 residues in the CDR3. Germline CDR1 and CDR2: MNHNY and SVGAGI (reference sequence). The junction had 15 bases not matched to a gene; V was cut back by 7 bases and J by 8 bases. The CDR3 region is CASIKWGVAGAHEQFF. CDR3 nucleotides: TGTGCCAGCATCAAATGGGGAGTAGCGGGAGCCCATGAGCAGTTCTTC.

The chain combines TRBV18 with TRBJ2-1; 9 nucleotides match TRBD1. CDR3 size: 16 residues. The V and J ends lost 6 bases and 4 bases, in that order; junction bases with no gene match: 10. The germline V gene has CDR1 KGHSH and CDR2 LQKENI. CDR3 residues: CASSLTGTGLYNEQFF. In DNA, the CDR3 is TGTGCCAGCTCCCTCACCGGGACAGGGTTATACAATGAGCAGTTCTTC.

This clone appeared once. The chain has TRBV5-4 and TRBJ2-7; D unclear. Germline V gene sequence: CDR1 SGHNT, CDR2 YYREEE (reference sequence). This CDR3 has 11 residues. The V end was cut by 2 bases, the J end by 0 bases, with 0 bases between. As DNA, the CDR3 is TGTGCCAGCAGCTTCTCCTACGAGCAGTACTTC. This gives the protein CASSFSYEQYF. Using reference TRBV5-4 and TRBJ2-7 for the parts outside the CDR3, the full variable domain is ETGVTQSPTHLIKTRGQQVTLRCSSQSGHNTVSWYQQALGQGPQFIFQYYREEENGRGNFPPRFSGLQFPNYSSELNVNALELDDSALYLCASSFSYEQYFGPGTRLTVT.

J is TRBJ1-5 and V is TRBV5-3; no clear D gene. TRBV5-3 is assigned to the ORF class and has an uncertain function. The CDR3 is made up of 12 amino acids. Trimming left V 4 bases short and J 7 bases short, with 9 bases between. CDR3 in amino acids: CARSPRSQPQHF. In DNA, the CDR3 is TGTGCCAGAAGCCCCCGAAGCCAGCCCCAGCATTTT.

J is TRBJ2-2 and V is TRBV27; no definite D call. CDR3 size: 15 residues. The germline gives CDR1 MNHEY, CDR2 SMNVEV (reference sequence). V was trimmed by 6 bases and J by 0 bases, leaving 11 bases between them. CDR3 amino acids: CASSKDTPNTGELFF. As DNA, the CDR3 is TGTGCCAGCAGCAAAGACACCCCGAACACCGGGGAGCTGTTTTTT.

The chain has TRBV6-6 and TRBJ2-7, with 7 nucleotides matching TRBD1. This CDR3 has 13 residues. Germline lookup yields CDR1 MNHNY and CDR2 SVGAGI (reference sequence). V was pared by 2 bases and J by 3 bases, with 1 base of the junction left unmatched. CDR3 in amino acids: CASSYDRVYEQYF. Here the CDR3 DNA reads TGTGCCAGCAGTTACGACAGGGTCTACGAGCAGTACTTC.

The chain couples TRBV9 to TRBJ2-5, with TRBD2 matching over 9 bases. V lost 0 bases, J lost 2 bases, and 2 bases stayed unmatched. This CDR3 is built from 15 residues. In germline, CDR1 is SGDLS, CDR2 YYNGEE. CDR3 nucleotides: TGTGCCAGCAGCGTAGGCGGGGGGGCTCAAGAGACCCAGTACTTC. Translation: CASSVGGGAQETQYF.

V usage is TRBV5-1 and J usage is TRBJ2-1, with 7 bases lining up with TRBD2. The CDR3 is 15 amino acids. V gave up 4 bases and J gave up 7 bases; unmatched junction bases: 11. The germline V gene encodes CDR1 SGHRS and CDR2 YFSETQ. The CDR3 loop is CASSGLAALGNEQFF. The CDR3 DNA reads TGCGCCAGCAGCGGGCTAGCGGCCCTAGGGAATGAGCAGTTCTTC.